Presented here are 25 T cell receptor beta chains from one specimen sequenced in a study of identical twins. TCRdb passed the 5' RACE reads through MiXCR, listing each CDR3 protein once. This table holds hundreds of thousands of distinct CDR3 sequences, 8% to 9% found once. The data were also submitted as part of a second study, on yellow fever vaccine responses in identical twins.

Specimen: PBMCs. The receptor set was obtained from a woman between 18 and 29 years old in good health.

In this sample, this clonotype turned up a few times. This chain joins TRBV5-1 and TRBJ2-6; D call uncertain. V lost 0 bases and J lost 8, with 9 bases in between. Germline V lookup: CDR1 SGHRS, CDR2 YFSETQ. There are 14 residues in the CDR3. This chain's CDR3 is CASSLVGSSNVLTF. CDR3 nucleotide sequence: TGCGCCAGCAGCTTGGTTGGGTCCTCCAACGTCCTGACTTTC.

The table lists this clonotype with a few counts. V usage is TRBV27 and J usage is TRBJ2-1; D possibly corresponds to TRBD1 (6 bases). V gave up 3 bases and J gave up 8 bases, with 14 bases separating them. Germline CDR1 and CDR2: MNHEY and SMNVEV (reference sequence). This CDR3 region has 14 residues. CDR3 loop: CASSFRGTPHEQFF. The CDR3 nucleotides are TGTGCCAGCAGTTTTCGAGGGACACCACATGAGCAGTTCTTC.

This clonotype occurred many times. The V and J genes are TRBV27 and TRBJ2-2; D ambiguous. V lost 6 bases, J lost 1 base, and 18 bases lay in between. CDR3 size: 17 residues. Looked up from germline, CDR1 is MNHEY and CDR2 is SMNVEV (reference sequence). CDR3 loop: CASSRLVASQNTGELFF. The CDR3 nucleotides read TGTGCCAGCAGCCGACTGGTGGCCTCCCAGAACACCGGGGAGCTGTTTTTT.

This clonotype has a handful of counts. The V gene is TRBV6-5, the J gene TRBJ2-5, with 8 bases identical to TRBD2. This CDR3 spans 16 amino acids. Losses at the gene ends were 4 bases for V and 4 bases for J; bases not matched to a gene: 11. Germline CDR1 and CDR2: MNHEY and SVGAGI. CDR3 sequence (DNA): TGTGCCAGCAGTTCCGGGGGGGCCGGTTCGAGAGAGACCCAGTACTTC. Translating it yields CASSSGGAGSRETQYF.

V usage is TRBV15 and J usage is TRBJ2-1; 10 nucleotides agree with TRBD2. The V gene's germline CDR1 is LNHNV and CDR2 YYDKDF (reference sequence). Trimming at V came to 3 bases and at J to 6 bases, leaving 8 bases not matched to a gene. This CDR3 is 16 amino acids long. This CDR3 reads CATSRKTSGRANEQFF. The DNA for the CDR3 is TGTGCCACCAGCAGGAAAACGAGCGGGAGGGCCAATGAGCAGTTCTTC.

This clonotype was seen a handful of times. The J gene is TRBJ2-3, the V gene TRBV15; weak D call: TRBD2 (5 bases). The germline gives CDR1 LNHNV, CDR2 YYDKDF (reference sequence). Trimming pared 0 bases from V and 2 bases from J, leaving 9 bases between. The CDR3 extends over 15 amino acids. As DNA, the CDR3 is TGTGCCACCAGCAGAGATTACGGGGTCACAGATACGCAGTATTTT. It yields the protein CATSRDYGVTDTQYF.

CDR3 DNA: TGCGCCAGCAGCCCCGGGCCCGACCTCTCGTATGGCTACACCTTC. Encoded protein: CASSPGPDLSYGYTF. The chain uses TRBV5-1 and TRBJ1-2; D is uncertain. Trimming shortened V by 4 bases and J by 5 bases, and 18 bases separated the two germline ends. This CDR3 spans 15 amino acids. Germline-derived CDR1 and CDR2 are SGHRS and YFSETQ.

CDR3 in amino acids: CASSYLNNEQYF. Written as DNA, the CDR3 is TGTGCCAGCAGTTACCTCAACAACGAGCAGTACTTC. The chain is built from TRBV6-6 and TRBJ2-7; unclear D gene. This CDR3 comprises 12 residues. The V gene lost 2 bases and the J gene lost 5 bases, with 7 bases spanning the gap. Germline V gives CDR1 MNHNY, CDR2 SVGAGI (reference sequence).

This clonotype was counted between two and nine times. Here the CDR3 reads CASSPDASGGDNEQFF. CDR3 bases: TGTGCCAGCAGTCCGGATGCTAGCGGGGGTGACAATGAGCAGTTCTTC. The J gene is TRBJ2-1, the V gene TRBV12-3 or TRBV12-4; 10 bases align to TRBD2. Trimming took 5 bases from V and 5 from J; bases not matched to a gene: 9. The CDR3 totals 16 residues.

This clonotype was picked up many times. The chain carries TRBV10-3 and TRBJ2-5; D is perhaps TRBD2 (6 bases). Germline V gene data show CDR1 as ENHRY and CDR2 as SYGVKD. CDR3 length: 12 amino acids. V lost 10 bases and J 0 bases, leaving 9 bases between the germline ends. The CDR3 DNA is TGTGCCACCTGGGACTACCAAGAGACCCAGTACTTC. Protein product: CATWDYQETQYF.

This clonotype was counted at least ten times. The J gene is TRBJ2-5, the V gene TRBV5-1; 7 nucleotides agree with TRBD1. The ends lost 4 bases at V and 6 bases at J; junction bases unmatched: 6. This CDR3 has 13 amino acids. Germline V gene sequence: CDR1 SGHRS, CDR2 YFSETQ. In DNA form, the CDR3 reads TGCGCCAGCAGCCTCCGGGACAGTCAGACCCAGTACTTC. This gives the protein CASSLRDSQTQYF.

This clonotype has a handful of counts. The CDR3 bases are TGTGCCAGCAGCCCCCACCCGGGACTAGCAGCCTACGAGCAGTACTTC. The encoded protein is CASSPHPGLAAYEQYF. The chain recombines TRBV4-2 with TRBJ2-7; 9 nucleotides line up with TRBD2. Trimming at V came to 4 bases and at J to 2 bases, leaving 9 bases not matched to a gene. The CDR3 length is 16 residues. Germline assignment: CDR1 LGHNA and CDR2 YNFKEQ.

The CDR3 DNA follows: TGCGCCAGCAGCGGCACCATTGAGCAGTTCTTC. The encoded protein is CASSGTIEQFF. The chain is built from TRBV5-1 and TRBJ2-1, with D unresolved. From germline, CDR1 is SGHRS and CDR2 YFSETQ. There are 11 residues in the CDR3. V gave up 4 bases and J gave up 9 bases, with 8 bases separating them.

There are many counts of this clonotype. The chain employs TRBV7-2 and TRBJ1-4; D is ambiguous. Germline V CDR1 and CDR2: SGHTA, FQGNSA. The germline V and J ends were trimmed by 0 bases and 7 bases, with 12 bases remaining between them. This CDR3 spans 15 amino acids. The CDR3 loop reads CASSLARGGIEKLFF. For the CDR3, the DNA is TGTGCCAGCAGCTTAGCTCGGGGTGGTATTGAAAAACTGTTTTTT.

This clonotype appeared many times. The chain is built from TRBV5-1 and TRBJ2-1; TRBD2 aligns across 10 bases. The V and J ends lost 4 bases and 3 bases, in that order; junction bases with no gene match: 16. Germline CDR1 SGHRS, CDR2 YFSETQ. This CDR3 region has 19 residues. The CDR3 sequence: CASSMAPGSGGASYNEQFF. CDR3 DNA sequence: TGCGCCAGCAGCATGGCCCCAGGAAGCGGGGGGGCTAGCTACAATGAGCAGTTCTTC.

This clonotype was seen ten or more times. The rearrangement uses TRBV27 and TRBJ2-3; 11 bases align to TRBD1. Losses at the gene ends were 6 bases for V and 8 bases for J; bases not matched to a gene: 16. The length of the CDR3 is 17 residues. From germline, CDR1 is MNHEY and CDR2 SMNVEV (reference sequence). As DNA, the CDR3 is TGTGCCAGCAGGGGGACAGGGGGTTTTGGACTCTCAGTTACGCAGTATTTT. Its protein is CASRGTGGFGLSVTQYF.

A few counts support this clonotype. This chain links TRBV4-1 with TRBJ2-1, with D uncertain. CDR3 length: 14 residues. Germline V gives CDR1 MGHRA, CDR2 YSYEKL. Trimming shortened V by 3 bases and J by 5 bases, and 11 bases separated the two germline ends. CDR3 sequence reads: CASSQSPVDNEQFF. CDR3 nucleotides: TGCGCCAGCAGCCAGTCCCCAGTCGACAATGAGCAGTTCTTC.

This clonotype occurred a few times. V usage is TRBV9 and J usage is TRBJ2-1; D might be TRBD2 (5 bases). Per germline, CDR1 SGDLS and CDR2 YYNGEE. Trimming shortened V by 3 bases and J by 8 bases, and 27 bases separated the two germline ends. The CDR3 loop spans 18 amino acids. For the CDR3, the DNA is TGTGCCAGCAGCGAAGCCGACCTGAGGCTAGCTTCATTCGATGAGCAGTTCTTC. It codes for CASSEADLRLASFDEQFF.

V usage is TRBV20-1 and J usage is TRBJ2-2; no firm D call. Trimming took 0 bases from V and 3 from J, leaving 5 bases between them. From germline, CDR1 is DFQATT and CDR2 SNEGSKA (reference sequence). This CDR3 spans 13 amino acids. CDR3 region: CSARETYTGELFF. For the CDR3, the DNA is TGCAGTGCTAGAGAGACCTACACCGGGGAGCTGTTTTTT.

This clonotype was recorded a few times. The chain uses TRBV4-3 and TRBJ2-7; 8 positions match TRBD2. This CDR3 comprises 13 residues. Germline-derived CDR1 and CDR2 are LGHNA and YSLEER. The V and J ends lost 2 bases and 11 bases, in that order; junction bases with no gene match: 8. CDR3: CASSQHHPGGKYF. CDR3 DNA: TGCGCCAGCAGCCAACATCACCCGGGGGGGAAGTACTTC.

The chain links TRBV6-2 or TRBV6-3 to TRBJ2-3; perhaps TRBD2 as D (5 bases). The CDR3 covers 14 residues. Trimming cost V 4 bases and J 3 bases, with 11 bases left between them. Germline CDR1 is MNHEY and CDR2 is SVGEGT. CDR3 residues: CASSFPGRTDTQYF. In nucleotides, the CDR3 is TGTGCCAGCAGTTTCCCGGGGAGAACAGATACGCAGTATTTT.

This clonotype has just a few counts. This chain connects TRBV6-5 to TRBJ2-1; D not certain. Germline CDR1 is MNHEY and CDR2 is SVGAGI. With 0 bases removed from V and 14 bases from J, the gap between germline ends came to 17 bases. The CDR3 is 14 residues long. CDR3 sequence (DNA): TGTGCCAGCAGTTACTCCGCAGACGGGCCGAGCAAGTTCTTC. Protein sequence: CASSYSADGPSKFF.

This clonotype was recorded many times. The chain employs TRBV24-1 and TRBJ2-2; D tentatively reads TRBD1 or TRBD2 (5 bases each). Germline V gene data show CDR1 as KGHDR and CDR2 as SFDVKD. Trimming removed 3 bases from V and 0 bases from J, with 10 bases in between. CDR3 size: 16 residues. For the CDR3, the DNA is TGTGCCACCAGTGATATTGGGACCCCGAACACCGGGGAGCTGTTTTTT. Translated: CATSDIGTPNTGELFF.

The chain employs TRBV4-1 and TRBJ2-3; no definite D call. Trimming took 0 bases from V and 1 from J, leaving 14 bases between them. Germline assignment: CDR1 MGHRA and CDR2 YSYEKL. CDR3 length equals 17 residues. The CDR3 DNA reads TGCGCCAGCAGCCAAGAGGCGGCCGTTGCGGGCACAGATACGCAGTATTTT. Protein sequence: CASSQEAAVAGTDTQYF.

This chain joins TRBV6-2 or TRBV6-3 and TRBJ1-6; the D gene is possibly TRBD1 (5 bases). Germline CDR1 reads MNHEY; CDR2 reads SVGEGT. This CDR3 is 13 amino acids long. Trimming shortened V by 6 bases and J by 10 bases, and 13 bases separated the two germline ends. The CDR3 DNA follows: TGTGCCAGCAGCAAGGGGCAGATCTCACCCCTCCACTTT. Translated: CASSKGQISPLHF.